This entry lists 7 T cell receptor beta chains sequenced from one sample in a study of vaccination and CD4 T cells after COVID-19. TCRdb processed the PCR reads anew with MiXCR; each CDR3 protein has one entry. The data show about 24,000 distinct CDR3 sequences, under 65% seen once. This sample comprised CD4+ T cells from blood, obtained before SARS-CoV-2 vaccination. The receptors here all came from a human donor who had recovered from COVID-19.

The chain uses TRBV12-3 or TRBV12-4 and TRBJ1-1, with D unclear. The CDR3 is 13 amino acids. Deletions cut 2 bases from V and 2 bases from J, with 6 bases between. CDR3 DNA sequence: TGTGCCAGCAGTTTAATCGACAACACTGAAGCTTTCTTT. The encoded protein is CASSLIDNTEAFF.

Only a few counts were recorded for this clonotype. V and J are TRBV7-9 and TRBJ1-5; D may be TRBD1 (5 bases). This CDR3 contains 13 residues. Germline-derived CDR1 and CDR2 are SEHNR and FQNEAQ (reference sequence). Trimming shortened V by 5 bases and J by 9 bases, and 14 bases separated the two germline ends. The CDR3 coding sequence is TGTGCCAGCAGCCCCCGGGGGGAGGCGCCCCAGCATTTT. This gives the protein CASSPRGEAPQHF.

This clonotype was observed a few times. This rearrangement joins TRBV6-1 to TRBJ1-5, with D possibly being TRBD1 (5 bases). There are 16 residues in the CDR3. CDR1 is MNHNS, CDR2 SASEGT, per germline. Trimming removed 6 bases at V and 0 bases at J, with 15 bases between. CDR3 loop: CASRPREGYSNQPQHF. Written as DNA, the CDR3 is TGTGCCAGCAGGCCCAGGGAGGGGTATAGCAATCAGCCCCAGCATTTT.

This sequence joins TRBV20-1 and TRBJ2-2; the D gene is possibly TRBD2 (5 bases). V lost 3 bases to trimming and J lost 0 bases, with 8 bases between them. Germline values: CDR1 DFQATT, CDR2 SNEGSKA (reference sequence). This CDR3 has 14 amino acids. The DNA of the CDR3 is TGCAGTGCTAGGGTAGCGTCGAACACCGGGGAGCTGTTTTTT. As protein: CSARVASNTGELFF.

The V gene is TRBV4-1, the J gene TRBJ1-1, with unresolved D. The V gene's germline CDR1 is MGHRA and CDR2 YSYEKL. The CDR3 is made up of 13 amino acids. The V and J ends lost 0 bases and 10 bases respectively, with 12 bases between them. The CDR3 nucleotides are TGCGCCAGCAGCCAAGATAGGGTCGAGCGAGCTTTCTTT. This translates into CASSQDRVERAFF.

A few counts support this clonotype. The chain is built from TRBV10-3 and TRBJ2-7; TRBD1 agrees at 11 bases. CDR1 ENHRY and CDR2 SYGVKD come from the germline V gene. The length of the CDR3 is 16 residues. The junction had 10 bases not matched to a gene; V was cut back by 5 bases and J by 4 bases. Here the CDR3 reads CAISRGGQGEKYEQYF. The CDR3 nucleotides read TGTGCCATCAGTCGCGGGGGACAGGGGGAAAAGTACGAGCAGTACTTC.

This clonotype occurred a few times. The DNA of the CDR3 is TGTGCCAGCAGCTTAGTTGTGGGTTCTAGCACAGATACGCAGTATTTT. It encodes CASSLVVGSSTDTQYF. The rearrangement links TRBV11-2 to TRBJ2-3; D is uncertain. The CDR3 extends over 16 amino acids. Germline CDR1 SGHAT, CDR2 FQNNGV. The V end was cut by 1 base, the J end by 0 bases, with 11 bases between.